The 16 T cell receptor beta chains given below trace back to one sample, sequenced in a study of neurological immune-mediated disorders. Using its own MiXCR run on the 5' RACE reads, TCRdb lists one record per CDR3 protein. The sample gives more than 30,000 distinct CDR3 sequences, roughly 4.4% of which show up once; around 23% is in the top ten. The sequenced sample consisted of PBMCs. The receptors were sampled from a man between 18 and 29 years old in good health.

In its sample, this clonotype was seen many times. The rearrangement joins TRBV5-4 to TRBJ2-7; D possibly matches TRBD1 or TRBD2 (5 bases each). The ends were cut back, 3 bases at V and 4 bases at J, with 14 bases in the middle. The CDR3 runs to 14 residues. Per germline, CDR1 SGHNT and CDR2 YYREEE (reference sequence). CDR3 amino acids: CASSSGPETYEQYF. In DNA, the CDR3 is TGTGCCAGCAGCTCGGGACCCGAAACATACGAGCAGTACTTC.

This clonotype was seen at least ten times. The chain couples TRBV6-5 to TRBJ2-2; D is perhaps TRBD2 (5 bases). Germline CDR1 reads MNHEY; CDR2 reads SVGAGI. This CDR3 has 12 residues. Trimming took off 5 bases at V and 13 bases at J, with 14 bases between the two ends. The CDR3 region is CASSPGPRGLFF. The CDR3 nucleotides are TGTGCCAGCAGTCCCGGGCCCCGGGGGCTGTTTTTT.

This clonotype was recorded at least ten times. The chain employs TRBV20-1 and TRBJ2-5; perhaps TRBD1 as D (5 bases). The CDR3 runs 15 residues. V lost 0 bases and J 4 bases, leaving 15 bases between the germline ends. Germline V gives CDR1 DFQATT, CDR2 SNEGSKA (reference sequence). The CDR3 loop is CSARDSGGRAETQYF. CDR3 sequence (DNA): TGCAGTGCTAGAGATTCGGGTGGCAGGGCAGAGACCCAGTACTTC.

This clonotype was seen many times. In DNA, the CDR3 is TGTGCCAGCAGCCAAGCTCACAGCTCTAATTCACCCCTCCACTTT. Protein sequence: CASSQAHSSNSPLHF. This chain uses TRBV3-1 with TRBJ1-6; D is unclear. The germline V gene encodes CDR1 LGHDT and CDR2 YNNKEL (reference sequence). Trimming cost V 1 base and J 6 bases, with 10 bases left between them. The CDR3 is 15 residues long. The entire variable domain, with the rest obtained from reference TRBV3-1 and TRBJ1-6, is as follows: DTAVSQTPKYLVTQMGNDKSIKCEQNLGHDTMYWYKQDSKKFLKIMFSYNNKELIINETVPNRFSPKSPDKAHLNLHINSLELGDSAVYFCASSQAHSSNSPLHFGNGTRLTVT.

This clonotype was observed many times. The chain joins TRBV3-1 to TRBJ1-6, with unresolved D. Between the trimmed V and J ends, which lost 0 bases and 7 bases, there was a span of 10 bases. Germline CDR1 is LGHDT and CDR2 is YNNKEL (reference sequence). CDR3 size: 15 residues. The CDR3 coding sequence is TGTGCCAGCAGCCAAGATTCAGGAAGCAATTCACCCCTCCACTTT. Amino acid sequence: CASSQDSGSNSPLHF.

This clonotype was seen many times. The V gene is TRBV5-1, the J gene TRBJ1-1; tentative D call: TRBD1 (5 bases). V lost 5 bases to trimming and J lost 1 base, with 6 bases between them. The CDR3 spans 12 residues. The germline V gene encodes CDR1 SGHRS and CDR2 YFSETQ. The CDR3: CASRGTNTEAFF. The CDR3 region has the DNA TGCGCCAGCAGGGGGACGAACACTGAAGCTTTCTTT. Complete variable domain (other parts from reference TRBV5-1 and TRBJ1-1): KAGVTQTPRYLIKTRGQQVTLSCSPISGHRSVSWYQQTPGQGLQFLFEYFSETQRNKGNFPGRFSGRQFSNSRSEMNVSTLELGDSALYLCASRGTNTEAFFGQGTRLTVV.

At least ten counts were recorded for this clonotype. The genes are TRBV7-2 and TRBJ1-1; 7 nucleotides agree with TRBD1. CDR3 length equals 15 residues. The trim removed 4 bases at V and 0 bases at J, leaving 5 bases unmatched. From germline, CDR1 is SGHTA and CDR2 FQGNSA. CDR3 residues: CASSYYRGMNTEAFF. The CDR3 bases are TGTGCCAGCAGCTATTACAGGGGTATGAACACTGAAGCTTTCTTT.

There are many counts of this clonotype. The rearrangement uses TRBV7-2 and TRBJ1-5, with 8 bases identical to TRBD1. The germline V gene has CDR1 SGHTA and CDR2 FQGNSA. This CDR3 has 13 amino acids. J lost 10 bases, V lost 6 bases, and 8 bases had no gene match. The CDR3 DNA follows: TGTGCCAGCAGTCCAGACAGGGGTTTACCCCAGCATTTT. It is translated as CASSPDRGLPQHF.

Many counts were recorded for this clonotype. The chain is built from TRBV29-1 and TRBJ2-1; D is perhaps TRBD2 (5 bases). V lost 7 bases and J lost 1, with 14 bases in between. The CDR3 contains 14 residues. Germline CDR1 reads SQVTM; CDR2 reads ANQGSEA. In nucleotides, the CDR3 is TGCAGCGCCGCGGGCCTACTTTCCTACAATGAGCAGTTCTTC. Translating it yields CSAAGLLSYNEQFF.

This clonotype was recorded at least ten times. The DNA of the CDR3 is TGCAGCGTTGTGCGTGAGACCAGAAACAATGAGCAGTTCTTC. Translating gives CSVVRETRNNEQFF. This rearrangement joins TRBV29-1 to TRBJ2-1; D gene uncertain. This CDR3 contains 14 residues. CDR1 is SQVTM, CDR2 ANQGSEA, per germline. V lost 4 bases to trimming and J lost 5 bases, with 15 bases between them.

This clonotype was picked up many times. This chain uses TRBV20-1 with TRBJ2-3; 7 nucleotides agree with TRBD2. Losses at the gene ends were 3 bases for V and 2 bases for J; bases not matched to a gene: 2. This CDR3 region has 13 residues. CDR1 and CDR2 (germline): DFQATT, SNEGSKA (reference sequence). The CDR3 DNA sequence: TGCAGTGCTAGTGGGACTAACACAGATACGCAGTATTTT. The encoded protein is CSASGTNTDTQYF.

This clonotype was seen repeatedly, ten times or more. V usage is TRBV20-1 and J usage is TRBJ1-2; D is possibly TRBD1 (5 bases). The CDR3 is 21 residues long. Trimming shortened V by 1 base and J by 0 bases, and 30 bases separated the two germline ends. The germline V gene encodes CDR1 DFQATT and CDR2 SNEGSKA (reference sequence). CDR3 amino acids: CSARGGTGATRALKANYGYTF. The CDR3 coding sequence is TGCAGTGCTAGAGGTGGGACGGGAGCAACTAGGGCCCTCAAAGCTAACTATGGCTACACCTTC.

This clonotype was seen at least ten times. The chain links TRBV7-2 to TRBJ1-4, with unresolved D. CDR3 size: 16 residues. Germline V lookup: CDR1 SGHTA, CDR2 FQGNSA. V was trimmed by 2 bases and J by 0 bases, leaving 10 bases between them. The CDR3 region has the DNA TGTGCCAGCAGCTTATATTCCAGATCAACTAATGAAAAACTGTTTTTT. This sequence encodes CASSLYSRSTNEKLFF.

This clonotype was recorded at least ten times. The chain is built from TRBV20-1 and TRBJ2-3; 12 bases match TRBD1. V was clipped by 8 bases and J by 4 bases; unmatched bases: 10. CDR3 length: 15 amino acids. Germline values: CDR1 DFQATT, CDR2 SNEGSKA (reference sequence). The CDR3 DNA reads as TGCAGTTCACAACCCGGGACAGGGGGCGCAGATACGCAGTATTTT. This gives the protein CSSQPGTGGADTQYF.

Many counts were recorded for this clonotype. The chain combines TRBV11-2 with TRBJ1-1; TRBD1 aligns across 7 bases. CDR3 size: 15 residues. Trimming removed 3 bases from V and 4 bases from J; junction bases left unmatched: 8. Germline loops: CDR1 SGHAT, CDR2 FQNNGV. CDR3 loop: CASSFTGAEITEAFF. The CDR3 DNA is TGTGCCAGCAGCTTTACAGGGGCCGAGATCACTGAAGCTTTCTTT.

This clonotype was detected ten times or more. The CDR3 nucleotides are TGCAGTGTTAGGGGGAACACTGAAGCTTTCTTT. It codes for CSVRGNTEAFF. The rearrangement links TRBV20-1 to TRBJ1-1, with TRBD1 as a possible D gene (5 bases). Germline V lookup: CDR1 DFQATT, CDR2 SNEGSKA (reference sequence). The CDR3 length is 11 residues. The V and J ends lost 7 bases and 1 base respectively, with 7 bases between them.